These T cell receptor beta chains were read from a single sample in a study of T and B cells in COVID-19 patients. MiXCR, applied by TCRdb to the multiplex PCR reads, yields one record per CDR3 protein. Found here are over 5,500 distinct CDR3 sequences, roughly 33% of them singletons; the top ten hold approximately 20%. What was sequenced was blood. Receptor source: a human donor with active COVID-19. The CDR3 runs from the conserved cysteine through the conserved F or W. The D gene is left open where the match is weak. Expanded clones are given a class, and other clones once, few, many or no size at all.

v_gene	j_gene	abundance	d_gene	CDR3nt	CDR3aa
TRBV20-1	TRBJ2-7	once	TRBD2	TGCAGTGCTAGAGATTGGTCTAGCGGCGAGCAGTACTTC	CSARDWSSGEQYF
TRBV27	TRBJ1-5	few	NA	TGTGCCAGCAGTTTACGAAGGGAAGATCAGCCCCAGCATTTT	CASSLRREDQPQHF
TRBV19	TRBJ2-7	medium-sized	TRBD1	TGTGCCAGTAGCAAAAGAATTGACAGGGGCCACGAGCAGTACTTC	CASSKRIDRGHEQYF
TRBV12-3/TRBV12-4	TRBJ2-2	NA	NA	TGTGCCAGCAGCCCAAGGCCACCCGGGGAGCTGTTTTTT	CASSPRPPGELFF
TRBV6-5	TRBJ1-2	NA	NA	TGTGCCAGCAGTTACGCAGGGCCGGATGGCTACACCTTC	CASSYAGPDGYTF
TRBV11-1	TRBJ2-1	NA	TRBD1	TGTGCCAGCAGCTTGGGGACAGGCGGATACAATGAGCAGTTCTTC	CASSLGTGGYNEQFF
TRBV6-1	TRBJ1-1	NA	NA	TGTGCCAGCAGTGGAGTGTTATTTGGGCCGGGGAACACTGAAGCTTTCTTT	CASSGVLFGPGNTEAFF
TRBV6-1	TRBJ1-4	NA	NA	TGTGCCAGCAGTGAAGCGCCGGGACCAACTAATGAAAAACTGTTTTTT	CASSEAPGPTNEKLFF
TRBV15	TRBJ2-5	medium-sized	TRBD2	TGTGCCACCAGCAGAGAGCCTAGCGGGGGGGGACTTGAGACCCAGTACTTC	CATSREPSGGGLETQYF
TRBV11-1	TRBJ2-5	NA	TRBD2	TGTGCCAGCAGCTTAGAGGTAGCGGGGGGGTCGGAGACCCAGTACTTC	CASSLEVAGGSETQYF
TRBV19	TRBJ2-1	medium-sized	NA	TGTGCCAGTAGTATAAGTAAGATCAATGAGCAGTTCTTC	CASSISKINEQFF
TRBV6-5	TRBJ1-2	NA	TRBD1	TGTGCCAGCAGTTACTCGGACAGGGATACATGGGGCTACACCTTC	CASSYSDRDTWGYTF
TRBV12-3/TRBV12-4	TRBJ2-3	medium-sized	NA	TGTGCCAGCAGTTTAGTAGATACGCAGTATTTT	CASSLVDTQYF
TRBV5-6	TRBJ1-6	medium-sized	TRBD1	TGTGCCAGCAGCTTGGACGGCAGGGGGAACAATTCACCCCTCCACTTT	CASSLDGRGNNSPLHF
TRBV12-3/TRBV12-4	TRBJ1-5	NA	NA	TGTGCCAGCAGTTTAACCTATCAGCCCCAGCATTTT	CASSLTYQPQHF
TRBV12-3/TRBV12-4	TRBJ2-3	NA	NA	TGTGCCAGCAGTTTAAATCGCTATTCAGGGACAGATACGCAGTATTTT	CASSLNRYSGTDTQYF
TRBV20-1	TRBJ2-3	NA	TRBD2	TGCAGTGCCTACCCCATAGGGGGGACTAGCATTTCCCCCCATACGCAGTATTTT	CSAYPIGGTSISPHTQYF
TRBV6-1	TRBJ1-2	few	TRBD1	TGTGCCAGCAGTGAACAGCAGGGGGATGGCTACACCTTC	CASSEQQGDGYTF
TRBV4-2	TRBJ2-7	NA	NA	TGCGCCAGCAGCCGAGGGGCCTCTCCCACCTACGAGCAGTACTTC	CASSRGASPTYEQYF
TRBV4-1	TRBJ2-5	NA	TRBD2	TGCGCCAGCAGCTGGACTAGACAAGAGACCCAGTACTTC	CASSWTRQETQYF
TRBV4-3	TRBJ2-5	NA	NA	TGCGCCAGCAGCCAAGATAGCAGGACAGTACAAGAGACCCAGTACTTC	CASSQDSRTVQETQYF
TRBV19	TRBJ1-1	few	NA	TGTGCCAGTAGTATAGACCCCGGAGGCACTGAAGCTTTCTTT	CASSIDPGGTEAFF
TRBV18	TRBJ1-6	few	TRBD1	TGTGCCAGCTCACTCCAGGGACAGGGAGGTACCTATAATTCACCCCTCCACTTT	CASSLQGQGGTYNSPLHF
TRBV6-5	TRBJ1-2	medium-sized	NA	TGTGCCAGCAGTTACGGGGTTACTTATGGCTACACCTTC	CASSYGVTYGYTF